These T cell receptor beta chains were read from a single sample in a study of OX40 agonist ivuxolimab in advanced cancers. Produced via immunoSEQ multiplex PCR; TCRdb's table is partial and in-frame only. The sample lists under 70,000 clones, approximately 90% occurring once. The sample in question was CD4+ or CD8+ T cells sorted from blood, obtained in a trial of the OX40 agonist ivuxolimab. Receptor source: an adult with an advanced solid tumor such as melanoma, head and neck, liver or kidney cancer. The CDR3 runs from the conserved cysteine through the conserved F or W. D genes are given only for firm matches.

D	V	J	DNA	CDR3
TRBD1	TRBV9	TRBJ2-2	TGTGCCAGCAGCGCACCGGGACAGGGAAACACCGGGGAGCTGTTTTTT	CASSAPGQGNTGELFF
NA	TRBV5-1	TRBJ2-5	TGCGCCAGCAGCCCGGAACTTGGGCATGCGGAGACCCAGTACTTC	CASSPELGHAETQYF
NA	TRBV13	TRBJ2-7	TGTGCCAGCAGCTTAGGCCAGGGCGGCCACGAGCAGTACTTC	CASSLGQGGHEQYF
NA	TRBV13	TRBJ2-2	TGTGCCAGCAGCCCCGACCTCACCGGGGAGCTGTTTTTT	CASSPDLTGELFF
TRBD1	TRBV7-9	TRBJ2-1	TGTGCCAGCAGCTCCGGGACAGGGGCTGAGCAGTTCTTC	CASSSGTGAEQFF
NA	TRBV7-9	TRBJ2-7	TGTGCCAGCAGCACTAGGGCCTACGAGCAGTACTTC	CASSTRAYEQYF
NA	TRBV9	TRBJ1-1	TGTGCCAGCAGCGTGGGGGGGACTGAAGCTTTCTTT	CASSVGGTEAFF
TRBD1	TRBV6-8	TRBJ1-3	TGTGCCAGCAGTACGGACAGGGGAACCCCTGGAAACACCATATATTTT	CASSTDRGTPGNTIYF
NA	TRBV27	TRBJ2-7	TGTGCCAGTAGGGGTGGGGGGCGTGTAGCCTACGAGCAGTACTTC	CASRGGGRVAYEQYF
NA	TRBV7-9	TRBJ2-5	TGTGCCAGCAGCTATCACAGTCAAGAGACCCAGTACTTC	CASSYHSQETQYF
NA	TRBV2	TRBJ1-1	TGTGCCAGCAGTGTTGGCGGGACAATAGATTTCTTT	CASSVGGTIDFF